Shown below are 27 T cell receptor beta chains from a single sample sequenced in a study of T cell responses to AZD1222 COVID-19 vaccine. Sequencing was performed with immunoSEQ multiplex PCR; in TCRdb, only in-frame clones are kept and a portion is missing. Of 70,000 to 95,000 clones in the sample, roughly 86% were seen once. This material consisted of peripheral blood, taken 28 days after the second AZD1222 dose. The receptor set was obtained from an adult who received the AZD1222 COVID-19 vaccine.

The V gene is TRBV7-2, the J gene TRBJ2-7, with D possibly matching TRBD2 (6 bases). This CDR3 has 15 residues. V lost 5 bases and J lost 3, with 17 bases in between. In germline, CDR1 is SGHTA, CDR2 FQGNSA. CDR3 coding DNA: TGTGCCAGCAGCCTAAAAACCGGGACTTTCTACGAGCAGTACTTC. The encoded protein is CASSLKTGTFYEQYF.

The rearrangement links TRBV23-1 to TRBJ2-7; TRBD2 agrees at 7 bases. TRBV23-1 is labeled an ORF, and its function is uncertain. This CDR3 comprises 17 residues. Trimming took 1 base from V and 2 from J; bases not matched to a gene: 11. CDR3 sequence: CASSQLSTAGLAYEQYF. The CDR3 DNA reads TGCGCCAGCAGTCAATTGAGCACAGCGGGACTTGCCTACGAGCAGTACTTC.

The chain joins TRBV10-1 to TRBJ2-1, with 14 bases that match TRBD2. Germline CDR1 is WNHNN and CDR2 is SYGVQD (reference sequence). The length of the CDR3 is 15 residues. V shed 2 bases and J 8 bases; nucleotides not matched to a gene: 2. In DNA form, the CDR3 reads TGCGCCAGCAGTGAGAGGACTAGCGGGAGGTATGAGCAGTTCTTC. It codes for CASSERTSGRYEQFF.

The CDR3 DNA reads TGTGCCAGCAGACAGGGAAACGGAAACACCATATATTTT. Translating it yields CASRQGNGNTIYF. The chain carries TRBV6-6 and TRBJ1-3; maybe TRBD1 (6 bases). Germline V gene lookup returns CDR1 MNHNY and CDR2 SVGAGI (reference sequence). V shed 6 bases and J shed 4 bases, with 10 bases lying between them. CDR3 length: 13 amino acids.

The rearrangement uses TRBV19 and TRBJ1-1; D gene uncertain. The CDR3 is 15 amino acids. V lost 4 bases and J lost 2, with 14 bases in between. Germline-derived CDR1 and CDR2 are LNHDA and SQIVND (reference sequence). CDR3 bases: TGTGCCAGTAGTAGAGGGTCCTTCTCAAACACTGAAGCTTTCTTT. This encodes CASSRGSFSNTEAFF.

This chain connects TRBV30 to TRBJ1-5, with TRBD1 matching 7 bases. V was pared by 2 bases and J by 3 bases, with 7 bases of the junction left unmatched. Germline V lookup: CDR1 GTSNPN, CDR2 SVGIG (reference sequence). The CDR3 runs 15 residues. The CDR3 DNA reads as TGTGCCTGGAGTTACCGGGGACAGATCAATCAGCCCCAGCATTTT. This codes for CAWSYRGQINQPQHF.

This chain connects TRBV9 to TRBJ2-3, with a weak D call TRBD2 (5 bases). Trimming removed 4 bases from V and 2 bases from J, with 20 bases in between. The CDR3 runs 17 residues. Germline values: CDR1 SGDLS, CDR2 YYNGEE. The CDR3 coding sequence is TGTGCCAGCAGCCTTCAGAGCGGACCAGACCCCACAGATACGCAGTATTTT. This codes for CASSLQSGPDPTDTQYF.

This clone was detected once. The rearrangement uses TRBV2 and TRBJ2-1, with D maybe TRBD2 (6 bases). Germline CDR1 SNHLY, CDR2 FYNNEI. The CDR3 covers 15 residues. Trimming stripped 6 bases from V and 7 bases from J, with 19 bases between. The CDR3 DNA reads as TGTGCCAGCAGGGGCTTCGGGGGAGCGGGTAATGAGCAGTTCTTC. Its protein is CASRGFGGAGNEQFF.

This sequence joins TRBV11-2 and TRBJ1-2, with D unclear. The CDR3 runs to 14 residues. Trimming left V 0 bases short and J 1 base short, with 6 bases between. CDR1 is SGHAT, CDR2 FQNNGV, per germline. CDR3 loop: CASSLDFNNYGYTF. As DNA, the CDR3 is TGTGCCAGCAGCTTAGATTTCAATAACTATGGCTACACCTTC.

This clone was detected a few times. This chain links TRBV7-8 with TRBJ2-7, with 8 bases aligning to TRBD2. Germline V lookup: CDR1 SGHVS, CDR2 FQNEAQ. Germline trimming cut 0 bases from V and 5 bases from J; bases unmatched to any gene: 9. The CDR3 is 16 residues long. CDR3 in amino acids: CASSLAFGSGIDEQYF. Written as DNA, the CDR3 is TGTGCCAGCAGCTTAGCGTTCGGTAGCGGGATAGACGAGCAGTACTTC.

This clone was detected only a few times. This chain connects TRBV4-1 to TRBJ2-7; no clear D. The CDR3 length is 14 residues. Germline assignment: CDR1 MGHRA and CDR2 YSYEKL. Trimming shortened V by 0 bases and J by 3 bases, and 9 bases separated the two germline ends. As DNA, the CDR3 is TGCGCCAGCAGCCAAGAAGGCGGCTTCTACGAGCAGTACTTC. Its protein product is CASSQEGGFYEQYF.

The gene calls are TRBV14 and TRBJ2-7, with D uncertain. The CDR3 contains 13 residues. The germline V and J ends were trimmed by 3 bases and 2 bases, with 8 bases remaining between them. CDR1 and CDR2 from the germline V gene are SGHDN and FVKESK. Here the CDR3 reads CASSHEGTYEQYF. In DNA, the CDR3 is TGTGCCAGCAGCCACGAAGGGACCTACGAGCAGTACTTC.

The rearrangement links TRBV19 to TRBJ2-2, with TRBD2 as a possible D gene (5 bases). Germline V lookup: CDR1 LNHDA, CDR2 SQIVND (reference sequence). CDR3 length equals 15 residues. Trimming removed 3 bases at V and 3 bases at J, with 11 bases between. CDR3 sequence reads: CASSIGNTDTGELFF. In DNA, the CDR3 is TGTGCCAGTAGTATCGGGAATACCGACACCGGGGAGCTGTTTTTT.

This chain links TRBV19 with TRBJ1-6; TRBD1 is a possible D gene (6 bases). V lost 6 bases and J 7 bases, leaving 13 bases between the germline ends. CDR1 is LNHDA, CDR2 SQIVND, per germline (reference sequence). This CDR3 region has 14 residues. In DNA, the CDR3 is TGTGCCAGTAGCCAGCGGGGGGCGAATTCACCCCTCCACTTT. It is translated as CASSQRGANSPLHF.

The chain links TRBV24-1 to TRBJ2-2, with D maybe TRBD1 (5 bases). Germline V CDR1 and CDR2: KGHDR, SFDVKD. V shed 3 bases and J shed 5 bases, with 12 bases lying between them. The CDR3 has 15 residues. In nucleotides, the CDR3 is TGTGCCACCAGTGATCCGCAGCGACAGACCGGGGAGCTGTTTTTT. This codes for CATSDPQRQTGELFF.

This clone was seen once. The chain has TRBV7-9 and TRBJ2-3; TRBD2 agrees at 7 bases. This CDR3 is 16 amino acids long. V was pared by 2 bases and J by 2 bases, with 7 bases of the junction left unmatched. Germline CDR1 SEHNR, CDR2 FQNEAQ (reference sequence). The CDR3 DNA reads TGTGCCAGCAGCTTATCGGGGGGACGAATCACAGATACGCAGTATTTT. Encoded protein: CASSLSGGRITDTQYF.

This chain links TRBV5-1 with TRBJ2-2; D may be TRBD1 or TRBD2 (6 bases each). The V end was cut by 1 base, the J end by 4 bases, with 14 bases between. The CDR3 has 16 residues. Germline V CDR1 and CDR2: SGHRS, YFSETQ. The CDR3 DNA sequence: TGCGCCAGCAGCTTGTATGGCAGGGGAGGCACCGGGGAGCTGTTTTTT. Residues: CASSLYGRGGTGELFF.

The J gene is TRBJ2-5, the V gene TRBV3-1 (or the pseudogene TRBV3-2); no firm D call. Trimming took 0 bases from V and 5 from J, leaving 16 bases between them. The germline gives CDR1 LGHDT, CDR2 YNNKEL (reference sequence). CDR3 length: 16 amino acids. CDR3 sequence reads: CASSQDLSYSRETQYF. In DNA, the CDR3 is TGTGCCAGCAGCCAAGATCTCTCCTATAGTCGCGAGACCCAGTACTTC.

The chain couples TRBV23-1 to TRBJ1-2, with TRBD1 matching over 8 bases. TRBV23-1 counts as an open reading frame of uncertain function. V shed 0 bases, J shed 7 bases, and the junction held 10 bases outside the gene matches. The CDR3 extends over 16 amino acids. CDR3 DNA: TGCGCCAGCAGTCAATCGACAGGGGTTTTTCAGCGTGGCTACACCTTC. Amino acids: CASSQSTGVFQRGYTF.

The chain employs TRBV5-5 and TRBJ1-2; the D gene is possibly TRBD1 (5 bases). The CDR3 loop spans 16 amino acids. Germline CDR1 reads SGHKS; CDR2 reads YYEKEE (reference sequence). The V gene lost 2 bases and the J gene lost 7 bases, with 21 bases spanning the gap. CDR3 bases: TGTGCCAGCAGCTTTAGGTTGTCGGGGCAGGGTAGTGGCTACACCTTC. Translated, it gives CASSFRLSGQGSGYTF.

The chain has TRBV29-1 and TRBJ1-1; 7 bases line up with TRBD1. V dropped 2 bases and J dropped 5; count of bases not matched to a gene: 8. Germline CDR1 and CDR2: SQVTM and ANQGSEA. This CDR3 has 14 amino acids. The CDR3 is CSVERRQGLTEAFF. In nucleotides, the CDR3 is TGCAGCGTTGAACGCCGACAGGGTTTGACTGAAGCTTTCTTT.

The chain has TRBV6-5 and TRBJ1-2; 7 positions agree with TRBD1. Germline-derived CDR1 and CDR2 are MNHEY and SVGAGI. The CDR3 loop spans 16 amino acids. Trimming took 0 bases from V and 6 from J; bases not matched to a gene: 10. The CDR3 nucleotides read TGTGCCAGCAGTTACTCGGGGCAGGGGGGCTTGAATGGCTACACCTTC. Its translation is CASSYSGQGGLNGYTF.

The V call is TRBV2, the J call TRBJ1-5; D unresolved. Looked up from germline, CDR1 is SNHLY and CDR2 is FYNNEI. V was cut by 2 bases and J by 4 bases, with 9 bases left in between. The CDR3 runs 14 residues. CDR3 nucleotides: TGTGCCAGCAGTGAATCGGACCCAAATCAGCCCCAGCATTTT. Residues: CASSESDPNQPQHF.

The chain combines TRBV3-1 (or the pseudogene TRBV3-2) with TRBJ1-2; D gene ambiguous. Trimming shortened V by 0 bases and J by 8 bases, and 13 bases separated the two germline ends. CDR1 LGHDT and CDR2 YNNKEL come from the germline V gene (reference sequence). The CDR3 spans 14 residues. CDR3 DNA sequence: TGTGCCAGCAGCCAAGATTGGAGGTTAGAAGGCTACACCTTC. Encoded protein: CASSQDWRLEGYTF.

The CDR3 region has the DNA TGTGCCAGCAGTTTAGGGTTTCTAGCGGGACCTAACAATGAGCAGTTCTTC. Protein product: CASSLGFLAGPNNEQFF. The V call is TRBV28, the J call TRBJ2-1, with 9 bases that match TRBD2. J gave up 5 bases and V 2 bases, and 10 bases lay outside the gene matches. The CDR3 is made up of 17 amino acids. From germline, CDR1 is MDHEN and CDR2 SYDVKM.

Of note for this clone: The junction and the germline gene differ at one end; a read error may be behind it. V and J are TRBV20-1 and TRBJ1-2; D is unclear. The CDR3 extends over 11 amino acids. The germline V gene encodes CDR1 DFQATT and CDR2 SNEGSKA (reference sequence). This CDR3 reads CSVRGPTGYTF. CDR3 nucleotide sequence: TGCAGTGTTAGAGGCCCGACTGGCTACACCTTC.

The DNA for the CDR3 is TGTGCCAGCAGCTCGTTGGACCCAGCTAACTATGGCTACACCTTC. Protein: CASSSLDPANYGYTF. V usage is TRBV7-9 and J usage is TRBJ1-2, with unresolved D. Germline CDR1 SEHNR, CDR2 FQNEAQ (reference sequence). The germline V and J ends were trimmed by 4 bases and 0 bases, with 12 bases remaining between them. The CDR3 sequence is 15 residues long.